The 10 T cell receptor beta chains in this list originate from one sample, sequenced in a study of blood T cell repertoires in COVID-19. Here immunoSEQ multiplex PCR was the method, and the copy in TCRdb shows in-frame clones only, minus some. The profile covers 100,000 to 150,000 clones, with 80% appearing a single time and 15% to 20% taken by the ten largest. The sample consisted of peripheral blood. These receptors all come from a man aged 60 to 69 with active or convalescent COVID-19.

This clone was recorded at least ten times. The CDR3 loop reads CASSLTGRASYEQYF. CDR3 DNA sequence: TGTGCCAGCAGTTTAACGGGCAGGGCCTCCTACGAGCAGTACTTC. The chain is built from TRBV28 and TRBJ2-7; maybe TRBD1 (5 bases). Germline CDR1 MDHEN, CDR2 SYDVKM. This CDR3 is built from 15 residues. Trimming removed 2 bases at V and 0 bases at J, with 11 bases between.

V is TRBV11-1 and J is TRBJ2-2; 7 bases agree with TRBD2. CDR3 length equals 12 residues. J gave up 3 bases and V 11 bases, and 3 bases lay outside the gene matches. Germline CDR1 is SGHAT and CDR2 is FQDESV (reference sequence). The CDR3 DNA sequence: TGTGCCGATAGCGGGTACACCGGGGAGCTGTTTTTT. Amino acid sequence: CADSGYTGELFF.

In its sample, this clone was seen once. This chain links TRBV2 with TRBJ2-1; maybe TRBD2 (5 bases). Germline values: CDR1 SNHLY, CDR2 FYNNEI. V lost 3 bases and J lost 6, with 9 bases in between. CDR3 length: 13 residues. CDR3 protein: CASSEASLNEQFF. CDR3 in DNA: TGTGCCAGCAGTGAGGCTAGCCTCAATGAGCAGTTCTTC. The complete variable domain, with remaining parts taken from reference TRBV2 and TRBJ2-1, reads EPEVTQTPSHQVTQMGQEVILRCVPISNHLYFYWYRQILGQKVEFLVSFYNNEISEKSEIFDDQFSVERPDGSNFTLKIRSTKLEDSAMYFCASSEASLNEQFFGPGTRLTVL.

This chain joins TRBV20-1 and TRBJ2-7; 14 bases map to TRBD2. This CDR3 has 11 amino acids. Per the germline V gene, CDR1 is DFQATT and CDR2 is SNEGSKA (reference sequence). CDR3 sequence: CAGTSGSKEYF. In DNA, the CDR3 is TGCGCTGGGACTAGCGGGAGTAAAGAGTACTTC.

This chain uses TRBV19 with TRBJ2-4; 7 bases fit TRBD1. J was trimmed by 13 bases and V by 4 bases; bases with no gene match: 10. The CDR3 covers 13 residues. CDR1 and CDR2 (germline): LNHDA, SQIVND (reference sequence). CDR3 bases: TGTGCCAGTAGTAATGACAGGGCCGACGACCAGTACTTC. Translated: CASSNDRADDQYF.

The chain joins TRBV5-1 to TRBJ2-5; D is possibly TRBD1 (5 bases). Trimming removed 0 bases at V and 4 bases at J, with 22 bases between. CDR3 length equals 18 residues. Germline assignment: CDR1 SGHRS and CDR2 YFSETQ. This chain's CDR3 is CASSLASTQGLGVETQYF. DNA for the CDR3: TGCGCCAGCAGCTTGGCCAGTACTCAGGGATTAGGTGTAGAGACCCAGTACTTC.

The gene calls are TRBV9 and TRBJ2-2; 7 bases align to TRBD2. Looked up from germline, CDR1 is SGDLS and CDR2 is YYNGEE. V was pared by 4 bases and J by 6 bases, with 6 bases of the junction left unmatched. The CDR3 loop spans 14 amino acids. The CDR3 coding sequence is TGTGCCAGCAGCCCCCGGACTAGTTCCGGGGAGCTGTTTTTT. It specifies CASSPRTSSGELFF.

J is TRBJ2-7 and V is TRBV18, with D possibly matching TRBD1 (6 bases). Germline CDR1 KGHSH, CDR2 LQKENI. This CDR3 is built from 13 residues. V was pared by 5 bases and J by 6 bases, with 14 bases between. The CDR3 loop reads CASSSADRSEQYF. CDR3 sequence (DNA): TGTGCCAGCTCATCGGCCGACAGGAGCGAGCAGTACTTC.

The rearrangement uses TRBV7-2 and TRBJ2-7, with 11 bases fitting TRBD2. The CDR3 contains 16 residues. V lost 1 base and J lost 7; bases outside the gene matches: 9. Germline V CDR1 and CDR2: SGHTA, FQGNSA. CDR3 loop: CASSLVLAGGAWEQYF. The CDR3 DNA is TGTGCCAGCAGCTTAGTCCTAGCGGGAGGTGCTTGGGAGCAGTACTTC.

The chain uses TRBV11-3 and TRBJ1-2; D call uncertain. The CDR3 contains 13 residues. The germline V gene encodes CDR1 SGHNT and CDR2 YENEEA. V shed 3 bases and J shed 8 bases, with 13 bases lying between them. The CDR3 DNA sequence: TGTGCCAGCAGCTTGGGCGGGGATGACGGCTACACCTTC. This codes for CASSLGGDDGYTF.